This T cell receptor (beta chain) derives from a study of blood T cells in healthy people across ages. Findings and caveats of the study: More naive CD4+ cells and higher diversity marked long-lived donors relative to aged donors.

CDR3 length: 14 amino acids. CDR1 and CDR2 from the germline V gene are GTSNPN and SVGIG (reference sequence). Trimming took 4 bases from V and 8 from J, leaving 17 bases between them. Notes on this clonotype: Its antigen is still unknown.

A second roughly 6 to 12 cycle PCR used barcoded and J-beta primers. TCRdb passed the 5' RACE reads through MiXCR, listing each CDR3 protein once. The table lists roughly 1.5 million distinct CDR3 sequences, roughly 43% of them singletons, with over 3.5% in the top ten. For every donor, a draw yielded roughly 10 milliliters of peripheral blood. This TCR derives from a woman aged 18 to 35 in good health. The chain employs TRBV30 and TRBJ2-2; the D is unclear. The sample was blood. The CDR3, as DNA: TGTGCCTGGACCCTAGGGCCTTTTGGTGGGGAGCTGTTTTTT. Encoded protein: CAWTLGPFGGELFF.